This TCR beta chain emerged from a study of T cells after posttransplantation cyclophosphamide. This clone was counted many times. The germline V gene has CDR1 MNHEY and CDR2 SVGEGT. This CDR3 comprises 15 residues. With 0 bases removed from V and 2 bases from J, the gap between germline ends came to 10 bases. Repertoires were generated with immunoSEQ multiplex PCR, while TCRdb's copy carries only in-frame clones and drops some. The specimen gives around 35,000 clones without singletons; the ten biggest hold roughly 5.9%. The TCR was taken from a man under 40 in good health and a related stem cell transplant donor. Sequencing was done on a sample of PBMCs. The rearrangement uses TRBV6-2 or TRBV6-3 and TRBJ1-1; TRBD1 might be the D (6 bases). The chain's CDR3 is CASSYSGQPNTEAFF. For the CDR3, the DNA is TGTGCCAGCAGTTACTCGGGACAACCAAACACTGAAGCTTTCTTT.